This T cell receptor (beta chain) is drawn from a study of T cells expressing NK-cell markers. Study background: Sorted CD3+CD56+NKG2C+, CD3+CD56+NKG2C- and CD3+CD56-NKG2C+ T cells provided the TCR beta repertoires. The eight sequenced donors comprised seven who were HCMV-seropositive and one who was seronegative. Study-wide results and limits: For four donors, these clonotypes were likewise the leading ones in the CD3+CD56-NKG2C+ fraction. Dominant NKG2C+ clonotypes were found to form roughly 1.0-7.0% of CD8+ T cells in about 6 donors.

This CDR3 spans 15 amino acids. Germline V gene sequence: CDR1 SGHVS, CDR2 FNYEAQ. TCRdb re-analyzed the 5' RACE reads; it lists each CDR3 protein once, without DNA. The sample totals a few hundred thousand distinct CDR3 sequences. To note about this clonotype: The antigen is not known.

This clonotype was obtained from a man between 18 and 29 years old in good health. This sequence joins TRBV7-6 and TRBJ2-5; TCRdb's assignment of TRBD2 cannot be checked, as there is no DNA. Sequencing was done on a sample of blood T cells: a sorted CD56 or NKG2C T cell subset, CD4+ or CD8+ T cells, or bulk PBMC T cells (not recorded which). The CDR3 sequence is CASSFPRGEQETQYF.